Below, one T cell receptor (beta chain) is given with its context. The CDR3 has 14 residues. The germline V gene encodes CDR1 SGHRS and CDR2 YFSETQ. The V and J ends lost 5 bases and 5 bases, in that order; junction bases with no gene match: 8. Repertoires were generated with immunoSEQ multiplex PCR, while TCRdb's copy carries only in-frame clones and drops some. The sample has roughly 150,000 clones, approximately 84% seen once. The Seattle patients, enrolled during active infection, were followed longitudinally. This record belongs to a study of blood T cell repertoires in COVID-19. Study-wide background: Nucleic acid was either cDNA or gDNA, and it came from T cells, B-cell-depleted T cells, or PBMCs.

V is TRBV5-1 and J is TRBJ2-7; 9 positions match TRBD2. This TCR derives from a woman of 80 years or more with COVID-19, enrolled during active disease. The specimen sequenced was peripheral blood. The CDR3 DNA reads TGCGCCAGCAGTCCGGGACTAGCTGTCCACGAGCAGTACTTC. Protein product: CASSPGLAVHEQYF.